The following is a T cell receptor (beta chain) sequence with its context. The data derive from a study of cytomegalovirus exposure and HLA in healthy donors. The PCR made use of 60 Vbeta and 13 Jbeta primers. Assay used: immunoSEQ multiplex PCR; TCRdb lists only in-frame clones, some missing. The table records under 150,000 clones, 70% to 85% of them present only once. This CDR3 has 20 amino acids. V gave up 2 bases and J gave up 9 bases, with 29 bases separating them. Germline CDR1 and CDR2: SGHVS and FNYEAQ. The gene calls are TRBV7-6 and TRBJ1-6; no firm D call. Sequencing used PBMCs. This sequence was found in a boy between 2 and 10 years old in good health and CMV-seronegative. CDR3 residues: CASSLPHLVVGRRYGSPLHF. The DNA of the CDR3 is TGTGCCAGCAGCTTACCTCACTTAGTCGTAGGGAGGCGGTATGGTTCACCCCTCCACTTT. The variable domain in full, with the rest retrieved from reference TRBV7-6 and TRBJ1-6, is GAGVSQSPRYKVTKRGQDVALRCDPISGHVSLYWYRQALGQGPEFLTYFNYEAQQDKSGLPNDRFSAERPEGSISTLTIQRTEQRDSAMYRCASSLPHLVVGRRYGSPLHFGNGTRLTVT.